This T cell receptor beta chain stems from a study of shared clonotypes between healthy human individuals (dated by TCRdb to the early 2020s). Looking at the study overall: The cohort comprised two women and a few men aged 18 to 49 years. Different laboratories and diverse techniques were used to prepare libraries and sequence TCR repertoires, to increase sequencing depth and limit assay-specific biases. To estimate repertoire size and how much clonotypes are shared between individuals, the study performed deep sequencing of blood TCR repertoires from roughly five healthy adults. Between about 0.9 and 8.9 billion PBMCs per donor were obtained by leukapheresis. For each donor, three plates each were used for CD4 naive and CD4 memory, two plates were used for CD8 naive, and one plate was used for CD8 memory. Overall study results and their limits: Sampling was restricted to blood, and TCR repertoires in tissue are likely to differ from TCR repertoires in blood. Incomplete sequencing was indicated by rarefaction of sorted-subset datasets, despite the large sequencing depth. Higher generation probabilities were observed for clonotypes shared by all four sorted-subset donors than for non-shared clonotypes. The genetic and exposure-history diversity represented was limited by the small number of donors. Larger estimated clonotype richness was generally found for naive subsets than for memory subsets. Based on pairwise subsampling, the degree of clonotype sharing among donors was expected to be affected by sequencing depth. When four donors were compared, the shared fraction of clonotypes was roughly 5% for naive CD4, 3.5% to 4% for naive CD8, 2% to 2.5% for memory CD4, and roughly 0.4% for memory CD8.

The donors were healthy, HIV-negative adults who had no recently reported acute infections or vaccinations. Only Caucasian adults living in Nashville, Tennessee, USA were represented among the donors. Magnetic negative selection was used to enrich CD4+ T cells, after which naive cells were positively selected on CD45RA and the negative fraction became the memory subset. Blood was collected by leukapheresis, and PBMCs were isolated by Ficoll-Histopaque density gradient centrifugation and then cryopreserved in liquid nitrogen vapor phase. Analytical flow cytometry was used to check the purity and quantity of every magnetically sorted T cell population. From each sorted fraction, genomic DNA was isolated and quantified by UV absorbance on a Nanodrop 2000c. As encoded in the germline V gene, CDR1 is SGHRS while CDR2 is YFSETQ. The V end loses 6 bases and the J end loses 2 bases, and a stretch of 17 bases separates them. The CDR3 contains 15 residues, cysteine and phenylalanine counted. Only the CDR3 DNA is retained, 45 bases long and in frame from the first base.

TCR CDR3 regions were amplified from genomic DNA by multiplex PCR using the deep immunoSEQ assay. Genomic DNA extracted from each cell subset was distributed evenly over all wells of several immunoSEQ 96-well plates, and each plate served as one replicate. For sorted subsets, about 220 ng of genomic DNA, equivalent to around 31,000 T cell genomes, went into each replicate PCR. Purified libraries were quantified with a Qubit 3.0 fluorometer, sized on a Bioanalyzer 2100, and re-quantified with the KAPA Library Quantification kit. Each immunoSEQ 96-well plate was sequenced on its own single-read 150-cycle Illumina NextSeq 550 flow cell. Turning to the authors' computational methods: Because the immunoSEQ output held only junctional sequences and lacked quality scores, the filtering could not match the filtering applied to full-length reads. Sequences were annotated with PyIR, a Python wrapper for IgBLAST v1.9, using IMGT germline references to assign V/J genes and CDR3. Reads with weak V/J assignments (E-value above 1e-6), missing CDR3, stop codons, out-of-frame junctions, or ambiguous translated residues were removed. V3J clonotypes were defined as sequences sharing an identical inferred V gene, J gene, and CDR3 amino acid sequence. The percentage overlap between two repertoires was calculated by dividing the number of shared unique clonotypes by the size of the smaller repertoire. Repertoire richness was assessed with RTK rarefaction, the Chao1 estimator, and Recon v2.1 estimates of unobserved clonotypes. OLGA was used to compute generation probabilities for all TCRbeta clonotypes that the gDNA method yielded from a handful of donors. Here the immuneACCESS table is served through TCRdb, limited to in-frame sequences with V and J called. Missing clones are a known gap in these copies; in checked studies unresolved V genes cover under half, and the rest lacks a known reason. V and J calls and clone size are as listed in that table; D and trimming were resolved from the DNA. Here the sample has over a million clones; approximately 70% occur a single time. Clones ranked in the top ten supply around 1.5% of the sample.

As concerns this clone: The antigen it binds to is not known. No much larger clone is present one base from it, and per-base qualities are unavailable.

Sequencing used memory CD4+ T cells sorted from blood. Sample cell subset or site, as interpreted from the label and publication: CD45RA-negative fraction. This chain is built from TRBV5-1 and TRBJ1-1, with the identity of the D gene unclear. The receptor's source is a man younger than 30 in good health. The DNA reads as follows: TGCGCCAGCAAACCCGTTGACCGACTTAACACTGAAGCTTTCTTT. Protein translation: CASKPVDRLNTEAFF.